The clone carrying this T cell receptor beta chain was recorded a few times. The antigen is unknown. This sample was included in a study of identical twins. MiXCR, run by TCRdb on the 5' RACE reads, gives a single entry per CDR3 protein. Of roughly 220,000 distinct CDR3 sequences in the sample, 5% to 7% were seen once. The CDR3 length is 15 residues. V dropped 0 bases and J dropped 3 bases, with 13 bases sitting between them. Germline loops: CDR1 DFQATT, CDR2 SNEGSKA (reference sequence). General study findings and limits: Where beta out-of-frame sequences were concerned, excess twin sharing was weaker.

This sample also belongs to another study, concerning T cells expressing NK-cell markers. This second report adds: The eight sequenced donors comprised seven who were HCMV-seropositive and one who was seronegative. Dominant NKG2C+ clonotypes accounted for 1.0-7.0% of CD8+ T cells in about six donors. Also leading the CD3+CD56-NKG2C+ fraction in several donors were these clonotypes.

The sequenced material came from CD8+ T cells sorted from blood. This receptor was identified in a woman between 18 and 29 years old in good health. V is TRBV20-1 and J is TRBJ2-3; possible D gene TRBD2, 6 bases. CDR3 DNA sequence: TGCAGTGCTAGAGATGTCGAGGGGAGGACAGATACGCAGTATTTT. Translating gives CSARDVEGRTDTQYF.